This T cell receptor (beta chain) was sequenced during a study of blood T cell repertoires in COVID-19. The overall study: Spain, Italy and the United States supplied samples that represented acute and convalescent COVID-19. PBMCs, B-cell-depleted T cells, or T cells provided the cDNA or gDNA that made up the material.

Germline assignment: CDR1 LNHDA and CDR2 SQIVND (reference sequence). The germline V and J ends were trimmed by 2 bases and 2 bases, with 9 bases remaining between them. This CDR3 is built from 14 residues. The authors' processing: Reference gene primer amplification gave nucleated cell count estimates. Sequencing was performed with immunoSEQ multiplex PCR; in TCRdb, only in-frame clones are kept and a portion is missing. The V and J calls and clone size were taken over from that table, and D and trimming were inferred from the DNA. The table lists roughly 87,000 clones, approximately 75% of them singletons.

This TCR was recovered from a woman of 80 years or more with acute or convalescent COVID-19. V usage is TRBV19 and J usage is TRBJ1-2; D remains ambiguous. The sequencing sample was made of peripheral blood. CDR3 bases: TGTGCCAGTAGTATAAGGGAGAGGAACTATGGCTACACCTTC. It encodes CASSIRERNYGYTF.